Only one count was recorded for the clone carrying this T cell receptor beta chain. As yet, its antigen is unknown. TCRbeta libraries were built with three rounds of nested PCR, modified from ARM-PCR. TCRdb reanalysed the multiplex PCR reads using MiXCR and keeps one entry per CDR3 protein. The sample lists tens of thousands of distinct CDR3 sequences, approximately 59% occurring once. CDR3 length equals 17 residues. Trimming removed 5 bases from V and 16 bases from J, with 33 bases in between. CDR1 is MNHNS and CDR2 is SASEGT in the germline V gene. The template was RNA from unsorted bulk tissue. This non-tumor lung sample came from over 3 cm beyond the tumor edge. This sample was included in a study of tumor and adjacent non-tumor tissue in lung cancer. Study overall: Aged roughly 30 to 85 years, patients included fewer than 11 men and a handful of women with stage I to III disease. Study results and limitations: Normal lung showed higher cumulative top 100 clone frequency than tumor.

The TCR sequence derives from a woman in her forties with non-small cell lung cancer. This chain connects TRBV6-1 to TRBJ1-5; D is possibly TRBD1 (6 bases). The sample consisted of distant non-tumor lung tissue. The CDR3: CASSPSGGAAPRMAQHF. The CDR3 DNA reads as TGTGCCAGCAGTCCCAGCGGGGGGGCAGCCCCTCGGATGGCTCAACATTTT.